Included here is one T cell receptor (beta chain) sequence, with context. V was clipped by 1 base and J by 0 bases, with 22 bases between them. Per the germline V gene, CDR1 is MDHEN and CDR2 is SYDVKM. This CDR3 has 19 amino acids. Seattle patients were enrolled during active infection and followed longitudinally. The data were taken from a study of blood T cell repertoires in COVID-19. Study at large: Whether acute or convalescent, the COVID-19 samples came from the United States, Italy and Spain.

The data were produced by immunoSEQ multiplex PCR, yet TCRdb's version contains in-frame clones alone and is incomplete. The data show about 190,000 clones, 80% to 85% seen once. Sequencing input: peripheral blood. The TCR comes from a woman older than 75 with COVID-19, enrolled during active disease. The chain uses TRBV28 and TRBJ2-7; D unresolved. The CDR3 reads CASSLSLENSTPRSYEQYF. CDR3 DNA sequence: TGTGCCAGCAGTTTATCACTCGAAAACAGTACCCCTCGCTCCTACGAGCAGTACTTC.